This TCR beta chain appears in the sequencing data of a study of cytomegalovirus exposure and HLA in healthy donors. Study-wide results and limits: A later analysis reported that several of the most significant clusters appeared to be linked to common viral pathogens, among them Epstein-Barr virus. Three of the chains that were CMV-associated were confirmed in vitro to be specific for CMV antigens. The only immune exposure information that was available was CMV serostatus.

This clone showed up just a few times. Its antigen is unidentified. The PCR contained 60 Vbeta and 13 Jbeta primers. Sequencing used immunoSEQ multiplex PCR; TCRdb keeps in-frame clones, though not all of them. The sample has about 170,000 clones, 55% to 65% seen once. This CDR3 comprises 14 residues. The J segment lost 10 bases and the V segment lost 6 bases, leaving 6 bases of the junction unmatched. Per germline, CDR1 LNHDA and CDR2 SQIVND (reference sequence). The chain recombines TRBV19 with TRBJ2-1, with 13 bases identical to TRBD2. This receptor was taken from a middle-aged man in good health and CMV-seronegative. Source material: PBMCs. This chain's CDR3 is CASSPGLAGNEQFF. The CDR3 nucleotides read TGTGCCAGTAGCCCGGGACTAGCGGGAAACGAGCAGTTCTTC.